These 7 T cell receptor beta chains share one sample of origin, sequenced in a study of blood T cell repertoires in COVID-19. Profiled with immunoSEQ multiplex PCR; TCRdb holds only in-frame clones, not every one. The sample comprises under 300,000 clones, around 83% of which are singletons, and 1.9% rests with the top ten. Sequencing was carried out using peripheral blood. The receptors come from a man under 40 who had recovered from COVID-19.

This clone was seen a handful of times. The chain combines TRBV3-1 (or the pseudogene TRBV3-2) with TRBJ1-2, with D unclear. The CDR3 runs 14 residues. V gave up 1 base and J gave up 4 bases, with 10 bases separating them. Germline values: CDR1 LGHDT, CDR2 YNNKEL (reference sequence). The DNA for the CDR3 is TGTGCCAGCAGCCAAGTTAACGAGGCCTATGGCTACACCTTC. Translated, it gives CASSQVNEAYGYTF.

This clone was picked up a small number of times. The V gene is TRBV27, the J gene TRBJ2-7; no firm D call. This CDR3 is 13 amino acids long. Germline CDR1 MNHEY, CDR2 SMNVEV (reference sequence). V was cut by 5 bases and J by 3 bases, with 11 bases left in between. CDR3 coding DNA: TGTGCCAGCAGTCCCGGGTCTTTCTACGAGCAGTACTTC. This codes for CASSPGSFYEQYF.

CDR3 loop: CASSLSSGESTDTQYF. The CDR3 DNA sequence: TGTGCCAGCAGCTTATCTAGCGGGGAGAGCACAGATACGCAGTATTTT. The chain carries TRBV7-3 and TRBJ2-3; TRBD2 matches 9 bases. Losses at the gene ends were 2 bases for V and 0 bases for J; bases not matched to a gene: 3. Germline loops: CDR1 SGHTA, CDR2 FQGTGA. This CDR3 is 16 amino acids long.

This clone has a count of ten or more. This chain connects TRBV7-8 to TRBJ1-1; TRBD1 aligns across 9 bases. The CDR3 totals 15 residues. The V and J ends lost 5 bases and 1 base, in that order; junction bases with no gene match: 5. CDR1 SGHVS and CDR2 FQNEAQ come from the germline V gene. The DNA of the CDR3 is TGTGCCAGCAGCCAAACGGACAGGGGGAACACTGAAGCTTTCTTT. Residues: CASSQTDRGNTEAFF.

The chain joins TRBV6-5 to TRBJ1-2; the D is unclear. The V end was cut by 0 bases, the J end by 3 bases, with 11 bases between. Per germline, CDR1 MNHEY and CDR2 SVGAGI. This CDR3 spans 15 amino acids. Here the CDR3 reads CASSYSLLADYGYTF. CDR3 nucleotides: TGTGCCAGCAGTTACTCGCTCCTCGCAGACTATGGCTACACCTTC.

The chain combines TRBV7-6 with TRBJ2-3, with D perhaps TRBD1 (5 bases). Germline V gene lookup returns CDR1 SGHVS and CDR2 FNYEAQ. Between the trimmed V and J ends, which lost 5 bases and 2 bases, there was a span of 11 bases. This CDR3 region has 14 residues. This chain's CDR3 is CASSIDSSTDTQYF. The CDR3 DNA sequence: TGTGCCAGCAGCATTGACAGCTCCACAGATACGCAGTATTTT.

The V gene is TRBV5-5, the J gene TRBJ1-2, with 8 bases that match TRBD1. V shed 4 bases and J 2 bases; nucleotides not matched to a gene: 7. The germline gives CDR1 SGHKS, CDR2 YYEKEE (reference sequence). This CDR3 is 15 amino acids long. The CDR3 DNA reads TGTGCCAGCAGCCGGGTGGACAGGGTAAACTATGGCTACACCTTC. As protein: CASSRVDRVNYGYTF. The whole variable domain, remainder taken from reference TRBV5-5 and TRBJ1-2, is DAGVTQSPTHLIKTRGQQVTLRCSPISGHKSVSWYQQVLGQGPQFIFQYYEKEERGRGNFPDRFSARQFPNYSSELNVNALLLGDSALYLCASSRVDRVNYGYTFGSGTRLTVV.